This T cell receptor (beta chain) was captured in a study of blood T cells in healthy people across ages (dated by TCRdb to the mid-2010s). Regarding the study in general: In model experiments, roughly one uniquely barcoded TCR beta cDNA molecule per two T cells was captured by template switching. The study analyzed two additional independent replicas of 1 million unique cDNA reads from the same blood draw for two donors, one aged 18 to 29 and one aged 80 or older. Donors were grouped into four age groups: young (average approximately 15 years), middle-aged (approximately 41), aged (around 66) and long-lived (approximately 81). The study measured age-related changes in TCR beta repertoire diversity using deep sequencing normalized with unique cDNA molecular identifiers. Paper-wide results and their limitations: Because donor CMV infection status was unknown, age-related changes in expanded clonotypes were potentially confounded. Because profiling used bulk unsorted PBMCs, naive and antigen-experienced compartments could not be compared conclusively. Observed TCR beta diversity correlated strongly with the percentage of naive T cells measured by flow cytometry. As age increased, observed TCR beta diversity per million T cells dropped in a roughly linear way, and a significant reduction was already evident by age 40. Compared with the aged group, the long-lived group had more naive CD4+ T cells, fewer expanded clones and increased TCR diversity, a pattern suggesting age selection. Estimates of total diversity based on one million sequenced T cells were regarded as lower bounds and as underestimates.

Its CDR3 holds 13 amino acids, cysteine through phenylalanine. Just the 39-base CDR3 DNA is kept, in frame starting at base 1. Sequences SGHRS (CDR1) and YFSETQ (CDR2) are obtained from the germline V gene. V was cut back by 2 bases and J by 0 bases, leaving a gap of 5 bases between them. Library method: 5' RACE. The sequencing machine was an Illumina HiSeq 2500. A second about 7 to 11 cycle PCR used a sample-barcoded 5' primer and a J-beta primer mix. A template-switch 5' adaptor carrying 12 random nucleotides introduced a unique molecular identifier onto each TCR beta cDNA molecule. Each sample yielded at least 3 million CDR3-containing paired-end reads. The Mint cDNA synthesis kit, primed by a TRBC-specific oligonucleotide, was used to synthesize first-strand cDNA from all RNA. After uracil-DNA glycosylase treatment, a first 18-cycle PCR used universal primers M1SS and BC2_uni_R on all cDNA. As for the authors' bioinformatics: For normalization, 1 million high-quality reads, each with a distinct molecular identifier, were randomly selected from each sample. Reads sharing molecular identifiers were discarded rather than binned into consensus sequences. MiTCR, run with a Q25 quality threshold and the strictest error-elimination algorithm, handled CDR3 identification, clonotype clustering and error correction. A nonparametric unseen species model using Euler transformation provided a lower-bound estimate of total TCR beta diversity. The raw public reads went through TCRdb reprocessing: fastp at Q25, MiXCR clone calling, in-frame beta chains kept. Rows are combined by CDR3 protein, so each entry shows the most common genes and DNA. TCRdb, rather than the study authors, made the V and J calls. The sample yields 760,000 or so distinct CDR3 sequences; roughly 25% were counted once. Just under 9.5% of the sample goes to the ten largest clones.

The 39 donors, aged 6 to 90 years, were systemically healthy Caucasian individuals from Russia. Ten milliliters of peripheral blood were drawn from each donor into EDTA-treated Vacutainer tubes. PBMCs were isolated by Ficoll-Paque density-gradient centrifugation, with at least 6 million obtained per sample. Total RNA, at least 6 micrograms per sample, was extracted from PBMCs with Trizol reagent. For every donor, an aliquot of PBMCs went through flow cytometry to measure the percentages of naive CD45RAhigh/CD27high T cells. As for this clonotype: Its cognate antigen has yet to be identified. Base-call qualities are not available, and no considerably larger clone is one nucleotide away.

Another study also made use of these data, one on T cells of mothers and their children. The second investigation adds: The donors were nine systemically healthy Caucasian individuals, made up of three mothers and their six children. cDNA synthesis consumed the entire amount of extracted RNA, loaded at approximately 1.6 ug RNA in each 15 ul reaction. Sample barcodes and 2-4 random nucleotides were added via the M1S primer in the second PCR. Each mother yielded over 8.5 million TCR beta CDR3 reads and each child about 3 million reads. In both related and unrelated pairs, thymic selection shapes the output of TCR recombination in a similar way, with inherited differences having only a minor effect. Normalized repertoire overlap was always slightly but never significantly higher in related than unrelated mother-child pairs. With a sensitivity of 90 to 100 clones per million clonotypes, no persistent microchimeric T cell clones were detected. Deep NGS was used in the study to compare the TCR beta repertoires of mothers and children and to look for features that separate related mother-child pairs from unrelated individuals. The mean age was around 40 +/- 4 years for the mothers and about 12 +/- 4 years for the children. After adapter ligation was performed with NEBNext reagents, the libraries were sequenced on an Illumina HiSeq 2000 with 100+100 nt paired-end reads. Mother and child libraries were prepared a month apart and sequenced in separate runs to prevent cross-contamination. For each donor, between roughly 450,000 and 2,100,000 distinct TCR beta clonotypes were identified. Naive TCR beta clonotypes were estimated from low-frequency clonotypes matched to each donor's FACS-determined naive share, without sorting.

The sample comprised blood. The clonotype was recovered from a boy between 10 and 17 years old in good health. The sequence joins TRBV5-1 to TRBJ1-1; no D gene can be assigned with confidence. The CDR3 amino acid sequence is: CASSLPMNTEAFF. The bases are TGCGCCAGCAGCTTACCCATGAACACTGAAGCTTTCTTT. The reference TRBV5-1 and TRBJ1-1 proteins fill in what lies around the CDR3, so the full variable domain reads KAGVTQTPRYLIKTRGQQVTLSCSPISGHRSVSWYQQTPGQGLQFLFEYFSETQRNKGNFPGRFSGRQFSNSRSEMNVSTLELGDSALYLCASSLPMNTEAFFGQGTRLTVV.